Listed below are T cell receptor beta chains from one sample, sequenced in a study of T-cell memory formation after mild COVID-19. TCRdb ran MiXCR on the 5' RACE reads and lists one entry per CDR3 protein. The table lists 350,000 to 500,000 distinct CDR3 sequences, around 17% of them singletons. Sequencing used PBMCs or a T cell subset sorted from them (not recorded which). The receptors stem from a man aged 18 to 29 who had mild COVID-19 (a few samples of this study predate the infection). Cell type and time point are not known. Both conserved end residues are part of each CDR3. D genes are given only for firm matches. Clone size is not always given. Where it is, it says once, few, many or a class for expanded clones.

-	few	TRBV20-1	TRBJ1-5	CSALPLAGNQPQHF	TGCAGTGCCCTCCCACTCGCAGGGAATCAGCCCCAGCATTTT
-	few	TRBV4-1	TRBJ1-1	CASSQMTGQLNTEAFF	TGCGCCAGCAGCCAGATGACAGGCCAGCTTAACACTGAAGCTTTCTTT
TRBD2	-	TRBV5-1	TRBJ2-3	CASSPRLAGGGDTQYF	TGCGCCAGCAGCCCCCGACTAGCGGGGGGCGGGGATACGCAGTATTTT
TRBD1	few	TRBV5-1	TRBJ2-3	CASSPEGTGGTDTQYF	TGCGCCAGCAGCCCCGAAGGGACAGGGGGAACAGATACGCAGTATTTT
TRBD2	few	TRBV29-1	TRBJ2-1	CSVDGTSIYEQFF	TGCAGCGTTGACGGGACTAGCATATATGAGCAGTTCTTC
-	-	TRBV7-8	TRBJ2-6	CASSFRVISGANVLTF	TGTGCCAGCAGCTTCCGCGTTATCTCTGGGGCCAACGTCCTGACTTTC
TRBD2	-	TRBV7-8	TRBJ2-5	CASSPSRGGAPETQYF	TGTGCCAGCAGCCCCTCGCGCGGGGGGGCCCCAGAGACCCAGTACTTC
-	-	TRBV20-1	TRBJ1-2	CSAEPGVSNYGYTF	TGCAGTGCCGAACCCGGGGTATCCAACTATGGCTACACCTTC
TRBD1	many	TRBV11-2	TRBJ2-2	CATWTGNIGELFF	TGTGCCACCTGGACAGGGAACATCGGGGAGCTGTTTTTT
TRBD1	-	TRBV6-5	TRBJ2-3	CASSYSTRDSPSTDTQYF	TGTGCCAGCAGTTACTCGACCAGGGACAGCCCTAGCACAGATACGCAGTATTTT
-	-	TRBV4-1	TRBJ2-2	CASRPSRGTGELFF	TGCGCCAGCAGACCCTCCCGGGGCACCGGGGAGCTGTTTTTT
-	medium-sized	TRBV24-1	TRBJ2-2	CATSDESRTSGELFF	TGTGCCACCAGTGATGAGAGTAGGACCTCCGGGGAGCTGTTTTTT
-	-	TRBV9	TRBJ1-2	CASSVVGGVNGYTF	TGTGCCAGCAGCGTAGTTGGTGGGGTGAATGGCTACACCTTC
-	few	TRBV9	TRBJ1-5	CASSVAGGAGQPQHF	TGTGCCAGCAGCGTAGCTGGAGGGGCGGGTCAGCCCCAGCATTTT
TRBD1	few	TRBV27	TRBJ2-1	CASSTGTGGNNEQFF	TGTGCCAGCAGCACCGGGACAGGGGGAAACAATGAGCAGTTCTTC
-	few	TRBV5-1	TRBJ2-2	CASSFLDANGELFF	TGCGCCAGCAGCTTCTTGGACGCAAACGGGGAGCTGTTTTTT
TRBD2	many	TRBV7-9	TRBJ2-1	CASSSAVGLVKDEQFF	TGTGCCAGCAGCTCAGCCGTGGGACTAGTGAAGGATGAGCAGTTCTTC
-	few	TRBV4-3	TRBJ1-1	CASSQAQKTGTAEAFF	TGCGCCAGCAGCCAAGCCCAAAAGACAGGTACGGCTGAAGCTTTCTTT
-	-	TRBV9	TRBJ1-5	CASSAGFQPQHF	TGTGCCAGCAGCGCAGGGTTTCAGCCCCAGCATTTT
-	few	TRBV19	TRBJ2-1	CASSSDAGKGHYEQFF	TGTGCCAGTAGTTCAGACGCCGGTAAGGGACATTATGAGCAGTTCTTC
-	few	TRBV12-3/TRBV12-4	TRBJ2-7	CASSSDSPYEQYF	TGTGCCAGCAGTTCGGACAGCCCCTACGAGCAGTACTTC
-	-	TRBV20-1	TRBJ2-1	CSARRPVGSYNEQFF	TGCAGTGCCCGGCGGCCCGTCGGGTCCTACAATGAGCAGTTCTTC